This TCR beta chain was profiled in a study of T cells after yellow fever vaccination. General study findings and limits: Repertoires sorted by FACS could include abundant clonotypes that are contaminants from the bulk population. Among primary-vaccination clones, most reappeared after the booster, at almost 98% for CD4 and about 90% for CD8.

On this clonotype itself: Its antigen is as yet unknown.

The CDR3 runs 21 residues. In germline, CDR1 is MRHNA, CDR2 SNTAGT. Trimming cost V 7 bases and J 3 bases; bases outside gene matches: 25. TCR cDNA, made by 5'RACE template switching, carried an added universal primer site and UMIs. MiXCR, run by TCRdb on the 5' RACE reads, gives a single entry per CDR3 protein. The profile covers under 150,000 distinct CDR3 sequences, with approximately 16% appearing a single time and around 46% taken by the ten largest. The chain recombines TRBV6-4 with TRBJ2-3; 10 bases are a match to TRBD2. The sequencing here drew on CD8+ T cells sorted from PBMCs, taken 5 days after the yellow fever booster vaccination. This receptor was obtained from a man aged 18 to 35 who received the YFV17D yellow fever vaccine. This chain's CDR3 is CASTDAVAGGRSTNGTDTQYF. CDR3 nucleotides: TGTGCCAGCACCGACGCGGTAGCGGGGGGCCGATCGACCAATGGTACAGATACGCAGTATTTT.